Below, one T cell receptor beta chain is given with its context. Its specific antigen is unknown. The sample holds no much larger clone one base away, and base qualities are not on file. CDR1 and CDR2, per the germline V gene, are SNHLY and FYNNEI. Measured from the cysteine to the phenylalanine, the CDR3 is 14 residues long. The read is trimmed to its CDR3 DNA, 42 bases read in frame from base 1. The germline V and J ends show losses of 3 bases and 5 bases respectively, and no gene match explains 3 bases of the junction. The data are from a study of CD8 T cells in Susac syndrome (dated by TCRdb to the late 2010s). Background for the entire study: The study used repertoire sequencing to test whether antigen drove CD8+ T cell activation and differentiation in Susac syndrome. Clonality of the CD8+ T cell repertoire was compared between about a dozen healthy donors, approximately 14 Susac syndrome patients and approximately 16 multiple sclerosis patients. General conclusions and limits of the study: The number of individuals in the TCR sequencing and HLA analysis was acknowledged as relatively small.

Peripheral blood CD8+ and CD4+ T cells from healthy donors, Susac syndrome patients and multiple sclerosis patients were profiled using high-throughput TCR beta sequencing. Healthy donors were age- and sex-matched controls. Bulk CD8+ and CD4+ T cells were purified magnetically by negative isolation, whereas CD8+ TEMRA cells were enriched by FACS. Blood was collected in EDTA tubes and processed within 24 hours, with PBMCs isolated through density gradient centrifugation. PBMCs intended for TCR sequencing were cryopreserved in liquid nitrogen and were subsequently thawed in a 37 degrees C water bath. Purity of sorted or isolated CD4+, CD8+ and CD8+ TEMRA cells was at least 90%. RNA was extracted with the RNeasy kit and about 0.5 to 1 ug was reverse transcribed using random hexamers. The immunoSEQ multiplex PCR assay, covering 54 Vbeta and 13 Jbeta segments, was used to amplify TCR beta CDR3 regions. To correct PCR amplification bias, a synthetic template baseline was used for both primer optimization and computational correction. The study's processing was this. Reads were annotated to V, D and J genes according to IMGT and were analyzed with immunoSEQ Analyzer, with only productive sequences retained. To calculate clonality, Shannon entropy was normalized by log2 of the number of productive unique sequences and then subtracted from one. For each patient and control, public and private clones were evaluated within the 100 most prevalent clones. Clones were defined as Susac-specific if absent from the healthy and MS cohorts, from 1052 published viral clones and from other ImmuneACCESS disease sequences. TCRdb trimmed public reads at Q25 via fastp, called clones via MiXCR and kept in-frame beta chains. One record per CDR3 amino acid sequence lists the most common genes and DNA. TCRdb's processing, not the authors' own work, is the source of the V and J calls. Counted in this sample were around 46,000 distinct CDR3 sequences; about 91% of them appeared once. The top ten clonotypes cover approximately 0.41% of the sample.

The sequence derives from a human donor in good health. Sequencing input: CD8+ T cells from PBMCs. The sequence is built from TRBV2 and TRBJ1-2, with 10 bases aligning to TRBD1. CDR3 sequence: CASSDGTGAYGYTF. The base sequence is TGTGCCAGCAGTGATGGGACAGGGGCTTATGGCTACACCTTC.